The 27 T cell receptor beta chains below were found in one sample sequenced in a study of cytomegalovirus exposure and HLA in healthy donors. It was with 60 Vbeta and 13 Jbeta primers that the PCR ran. Here immunoSEQ multiplex PCR was the method, and the copy in TCRdb shows in-frame clones only, minus some. The table lists around 130,000 clones, 75% to 90% of them singletons. Sequencing was performed on PBMCs. Receptors were obtained from a woman under 40 in good health and CMV-seropositive.

The V and J genes are TRBV9 and TRBJ1-6; D uncertain. CDR1 is SGDLS, CDR2 YYNGEE, per germline. The V end was cut by 4 bases, the J end by 2 bases, with 13 bases between. The CDR3 extends over 16 amino acids. The DNA for the CDR3 is TGTGCCAGCAGCCCTCGGTCCTCCGCCTATAATTCACCCCTCCACTTT. Translating gives CASSPRSSAYNSPLHF.

The V call is TRBV5-1, the J call TRBJ1-4, with D unresolved. The CDR3 extends over 14 amino acids. Trimming took 5 bases from V and 3 from J, leaving 11 bases between them. Germline V CDR1 and CDR2: SGHRS, YFSETQ. Here the CDR3 reads CASSLQRPNEKLFF. CDR3 nucleotide sequence: TGCGCCAGCAGTTTGCAGCGCCCTAATGAAAAACTGTTTTTT.

The V gene is TRBV12-5, the J gene TRBJ1-1, with 7 bases lining up with TRBD1. V dropped 4 bases and J dropped 5; count of bases not matched to a gene: 1. The CDR3 covers 12 residues. Germline lookup yields CDR1 LGHNT and CDR2 FRNRAP. CDR3 coding DNA: TGTGCTAGTGGTTCACAGGGGACTGAAGCTTTCTTT. It translates to CASGSQGTEAFF.

V and J are TRBV27 and TRBJ1-1; 7 positions match TRBD1. The length of the CDR3 is 16 residues. The trim removed 5 bases at V and 4 bases at J, leaving 13 bases unmatched. The V gene's germline CDR1 is MNHEY and CDR2 SMNVEV (reference sequence). Here the CDR3 DNA reads TGTGCCAGCAGTACTACAGGGGCGTCCGTCTCCACTGAAGCTTTCTTT. Its protein is CASSTTGASVSTEAFF.

This chain uses TRBV21-1 with TRBJ1-4. TRBV21-1 is assigned pseudogene status. The CDR3 runs to 17 residues. As DNA, the CDR3 is TGTGCCAGCAGCGAATTACCCATCCGACGGGATAATGAAAAACTGTTTTTT. Translating it yields CASSELPIRRDNEKLFF.

This sequence joins TRBV10-3 and TRBJ1-4; no firm D call. This CDR3 contains 13 residues. Trimming left V 4 bases short and J 4 bases short, with 7 bases between. The V gene's germline CDR1 is ENHRY and CDR2 SYGVKD. CDR3 nucleotides: TGTGCCATCAGTGCTGGGAGTAATGAAAAACTGTTTTTT. This encodes CAISAGSNEKLFF.

CDR3 nucleotide sequence: TGCGCCAGCAGCTTGGCCGAAGGGGTTACGCAGTATTTT. It encodes CASSLAEGVTQYF. The J gene is TRBJ2-3, the V gene TRBV5-1; D is possibly TRBD1 (5 bases). Trimming cost V 0 bases and J 8 bases, with 10 bases left between them. Germline assignment: CDR1 SGHRS and CDR2 YFSETQ. The CDR3 has 13 amino acids.

The CDR3 nucleotides are TGTGCCAGTAGCGCCAGGGATCTAAAGGCTGAAGCTTTCTTT. Translated, it gives CASSARDLKAEAFF. The V call is TRBV19, the J call TRBJ1-1, with D possibly being TRBD1 (5 bases). CDR3 length equals 14 residues. Germline assignment: CDR1 LNHDA and CDR2 SQIVND (reference sequence). V lost 6 bases and J lost 6, with 17 bases in between.

The chain links TRBV2 to TRBJ2-3; maybe TRBD2 (7 bases). The germline V and J ends were trimmed by 10 bases and 5 bases, with 34 bases remaining between them. Germline CDR1 and CDR2: SNHLY and FYNNEI. The CDR3 has 19 residues. The CDR3 sequence: CATLLGGGQPHKVRDTQYF. CDR3 DNA sequence: TGTGCCACCCTTCTAGGGGGGGGCCAACCACACAAAGTAAGAGATACGCAGTATTTT.

This clone occurred once. The rearrangement joins TRBV9 to TRBJ2-7; 9 bases agree with TRBD2. Per germline, CDR1 SGDLS and CDR2 YYNGEE. V lost 3 bases and J lost 5; bases outside the gene matches: 18. This CDR3 has 18 residues. Here the CDR3 reads CASSAFPTTASGNNEQYF. The CDR3 nucleotides read TGTGCCAGCAGCGCCTTCCCGACGACGGCTAGCGGGAATAACGAGCAGTACTTC.

V is TRBV14 and J is TRBJ1-3; TRBD1 matches at 7 bases. CDR3 length equals 12 residues. Germline CDR1 is SGHDN and CDR2 is FVKESK. The J segment lost 8 bases and the V segment lost 4 bases, leaving 2 bases of the junction unmatched. The CDR3 DNA sequence: TGTGCCAGCAGCCGTACAGGGGACACCATATATTTT. This translates into CASSRTGDTIYF.

This clone turned up a few times. V usage is TRBV28 and J usage is TRBJ1-5, with 8 bases matching TRBD1. Germline V lookup: CDR1 MDHEN, CDR2 SYDVKM. CDR3 size: 15 residues. J lost 5 bases, V lost 8 bases, and 11 bases had no gene match. CDR3 region: CASEQGQGVYQPQHF. CDR3 DNA sequence: TGTGCCAGCGAGCAAGGACAGGGTGTCTATCAGCCCCAGCATTTT.

V is TRBV7-8 and J is TRBJ2-3; D uncertain. The ends were cut back, 1 base at V and 3 bases at J, with 20 bases in the middle. Germline V gene lookup returns CDR1 SGHVS and CDR2 FQNEAQ. The CDR3 is 18 residues long. In DNA form, the CDR3 reads TGTGCCAGCAGCTTAGAGATCCGTGGGCCAACCCTGACAGATACGCAGTATTTT. Translated: CASSLEIRGPTLTDTQYF. Together with reference TRBV7-8 and TRBJ2-3, the CDR3 gives the full variable domain: GAGVSQSPRYKVAKRGQDVALRCDPISGHVSLFWYQQALGQGPEFLTYFQNEAQLDKSGLPSDRFFAERPEGSVSTLKIQRTQQEDSAVYLCASSLEIRGPTLTDTQYFGPGTRLTVL.

The V gene is TRBV7-3, the J gene TRBJ2-2; possible D gene TRBD1, 5 bases. The CDR3 sequence is 14 residues long. Trimming removed 5 bases at V and 4 bases at J, with 11 bases between. The V gene's germline CDR1 is SGHTA and CDR2 FQGTGA. Written as DNA, the CDR3 is TGTGCCAGCAGCAGGGGCGTAAGCACCGGGGAGCTGTTTTTT. Encoded protein: CASSRGVSTGELFF.

About this clone: One end of the junction fails to match germline, which may point to a read error. V is TRBV7-9 and J is TRBJ1-1, with D maybe TRBD1 (5 bases). Per germline, CDR1 SEHNR and CDR2 FQNEAQ (reference sequence). The CDR3 covers 11 residues. The CDR3 coding sequence is TGTTCCAGCAGCTGGGGCCCTGAAGCTTTCTTT. Translation: CSSSWGPEAFF.

Only a few counts were recorded for this clone. The CDR3 region is CASRQAGVNEQFF. The DNA for the CDR3 is TGTGCCAGCAGGCAAGCGGGAGTGAATGAGCAGTTCTTC. The rearrangement joins TRBV6-1 to TRBJ2-1, with 8 bases that match TRBD2. Germline V gene data show CDR1 as MNHNS and CDR2 as SASEGT. The CDR3 covers 13 residues. Losses at the gene ends were 6 bases for V and 7 bases for J; bases not matched to a gene: 5.

The chain carries TRBV6-5 and TRBJ2-5; 7 bases agree with TRBD2. V lost 7 bases, J lost 4 bases, and 9 bases stayed unmatched. CDR3 length: 14 amino acids. Germline CDR1 reads MNHEY; CDR2 reads SVGAGI. The CDR3 protein is CASTLFGGTETQYF. The CDR3 bases are TGTGCCAGCACCCTTTTCGGGGGGACAGAGACCCAGTACTTC.

CDR3 coding DNA: TGCGCCAGCAGCCAAGATTGGGACATCTCCTACAATGAGCAGTTCTTC. Translating gives CASSQDWDISYNEQFF. This rearrangement joins TRBV4-1 to TRBJ2-1; a weak D match, TRBD1 (6 bases). V dropped 0 bases and J dropped 0 bases, with 9 bases sitting between them. The CDR3 sequence is 16 residues long. Germline V gives CDR1 MGHRA, CDR2 YSYEKL.

The rearrangement links TRBV7-3 to TRBJ1-1; D remains ambiguous. The length of the CDR3 is 13 residues. The germline gives CDR1 SGHTA, CDR2 FQGTGA. V dropped 4 bases and J dropped 3 bases, with 9 bases sitting between them. CDR3 sequence reads: CASSSPPDTEAFF. The CDR3 DNA follows: TGTGCCAGCAGCTCCCCCCCGGACACTGAAGCTTTCTTT. Complete variable domain (other parts from reference TRBV7-3 and TRBJ1-1): GAGVSQTPSNKVTEKGKYVELRCDPISGHTALYWYRQSLGQGPEFLIYFQGTGAADDSGLPNDRFFAVRPEGSVSTLKIQRTERGDSAVYLCASSSPPDTEAFFGQGTRLTVV.

Only a few counts were recorded for this clone. In DNA form, the CDR3 reads TGTGCCAGCAGTACTTCAGCAAGGGGTAACACTGAAGCTTTCTTT. It is translated as CASSTSARGNTEAFF. The rearrangement links TRBV6-5 to TRBJ1-1; tentatively, D is TRBD1 (5 bases). Looked up from germline, CDR1 is MNHEY and CDR2 is SVGAGI. The V and J ends lost 5 bases and 2 bases respectively, with 15 bases between them. The CDR3 sequence is 15 residues long.

This chain connects TRBV9 to TRBJ1-5; D not certain. Germline assignment: CDR1 SGDLS and CDR2 YYNGEE. Trimming took off 0 bases at V and 1 base at J, with 5 bases between the two ends. The CDR3 has 14 residues. The CDR3, as DNA: TGTGCCAGCAGCGTAGATGGCAGCAATCAGCCCCAGCATTTT. This sequence encodes CASSVDGSNQPQHF.

The rearrangement joins TRBV6-5 to TRBJ2-3; D might be TRBD2 (6 bases). The germline V gene encodes CDR1 MNHEY and CDR2 SVGAGI. Between the trimmed V and J ends, which lost 2 bases and 0 bases, there was a span of 6 bases. CDR3 length: 14 residues. CDR3 DNA sequence: TGTGCCAGCAGTTACGGGGGGAGCACAGATACGCAGTATTTT. Protein sequence: CASSYGGSTDTQYF.

This clone was recorded a few times. The rearrangement joins TRBV27 to TRBJ1-2, with D hard to call. Germline assignment: CDR1 MNHEY and CDR2 SMNVEV (reference sequence). V gave up 0 bases and J gave up 6 bases, with 11 bases separating them. CDR3 length equals 14 residues. The CDR3 sequence: CASSLSAGRNGYTF. CDR3 nucleotides: TGTGCCAGCAGTTTATCGGCGGGAAGGAATGGCTACACCTTC.

This clone was seen once. The chain joins TRBV29-1 to TRBJ2-5; the D is unclear. Trimming left V 4 bases short and J 1 base short, with 7 bases between. This CDR3 has 12 residues. Germline loops: CDR1 SQVTM, CDR2 ANQGSEA. CDR3 residues: CSVGHGQETQYF. In DNA, the CDR3 is TGCAGCGTTGGACACGGCCAAGAGACCCAGTACTTC. The full variable domain, rest sourced from reference TRBV29-1 and TRBJ2-5, is SAVISQKPSRDICQRGTSLTIQCQVDSQVTMMFWYRQQPGQSLTLIATANQGSEATYESGFVIDKFPISRPNLTFSTLTVSNMSPEDSSIYLCSVGHGQETQYFGPGTRLLVL.

This clone has a single count. This chain links TRBV7-9 with TRBJ1-1; D not resolved. The CDR3 contains 12 residues. Germline values: CDR1 SEHNR, CDR2 FQNEAQ (reference sequence). The ends were cut back, 8 bases at V and 0 bases at J, with 7 bases in the middle. This chain's CDR3 is CASLTLNTEAFF. The DNA for the CDR3 is TGTGCCAGCCTTACATTGAACACTGAAGCTTTCTTT.

The chain is built from TRBV2 and TRBJ2-7; D not certain. Per the germline V gene, CDR1 is SNHLY and CDR2 is FYNNEI. The CDR3 is made up of 13 amino acids. V was shortened by 6 bases and J by 3 bases, with 12 bases between the two germline ends. The CDR3 sequence is CASRPRLLYEQYF. DNA for the CDR3: TGTGCCAGCAGGCCGCGCCTCCTCTACGAGCAGTACTTC.

Only a few counts were recorded for this clone. The chain uses TRBV13 and TRBJ1-6; a weak D match, TRBD1 (6 bases). V was trimmed by 4 bases and J by 0 bases, leaving 19 bases between them. The germline gives CDR1 PRHDT, CDR2 FYEKMQ (reference sequence). The CDR3 covers 19 residues. CDR3 sequence reads: CASSSLGGGGSSYNSPLHF. DNA of the CDR3: TGTGCCAGCAGCTCGCTAGGGGGAGGGGGGTCCTCCTATAATTCACCCCTCCACTTT.